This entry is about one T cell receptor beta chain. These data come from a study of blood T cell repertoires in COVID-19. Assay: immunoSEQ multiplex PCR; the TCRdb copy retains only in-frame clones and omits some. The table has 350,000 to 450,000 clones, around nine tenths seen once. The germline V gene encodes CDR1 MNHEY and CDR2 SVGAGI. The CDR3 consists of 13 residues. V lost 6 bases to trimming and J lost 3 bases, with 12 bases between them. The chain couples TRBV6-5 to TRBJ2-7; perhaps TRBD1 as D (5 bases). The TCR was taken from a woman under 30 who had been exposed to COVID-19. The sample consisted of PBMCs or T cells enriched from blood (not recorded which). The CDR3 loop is CASSQGYSYEQYF. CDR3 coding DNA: TGTGCCAGCAGCCAGGGCTACAGCTACGAGCAGTACTTC.